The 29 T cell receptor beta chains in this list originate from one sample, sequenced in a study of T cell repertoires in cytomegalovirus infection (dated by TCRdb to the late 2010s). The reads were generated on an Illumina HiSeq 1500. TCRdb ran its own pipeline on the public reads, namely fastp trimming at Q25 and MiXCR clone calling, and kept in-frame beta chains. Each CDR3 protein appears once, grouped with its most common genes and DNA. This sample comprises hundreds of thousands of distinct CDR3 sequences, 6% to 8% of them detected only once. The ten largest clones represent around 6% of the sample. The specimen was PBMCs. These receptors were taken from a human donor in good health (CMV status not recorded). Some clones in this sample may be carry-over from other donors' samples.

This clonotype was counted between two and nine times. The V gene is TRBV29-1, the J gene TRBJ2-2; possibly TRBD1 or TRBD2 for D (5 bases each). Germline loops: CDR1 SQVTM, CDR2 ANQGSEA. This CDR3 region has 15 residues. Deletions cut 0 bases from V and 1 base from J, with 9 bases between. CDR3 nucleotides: TGCAGCGTTGAAGAAGGGACGGTGAACACCGGGGAGCTGTTTTTT. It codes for CSVEEGTVNTGELFF.

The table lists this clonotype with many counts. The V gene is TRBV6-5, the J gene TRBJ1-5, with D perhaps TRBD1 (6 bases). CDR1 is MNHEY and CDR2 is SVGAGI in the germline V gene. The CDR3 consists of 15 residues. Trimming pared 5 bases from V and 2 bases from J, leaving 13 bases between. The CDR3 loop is CASSLGAPGNQPQHF. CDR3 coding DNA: TGTGCCAGCAGTCTGGGGGCGCCTGGCAATCAGCCCCAGCATTTT.

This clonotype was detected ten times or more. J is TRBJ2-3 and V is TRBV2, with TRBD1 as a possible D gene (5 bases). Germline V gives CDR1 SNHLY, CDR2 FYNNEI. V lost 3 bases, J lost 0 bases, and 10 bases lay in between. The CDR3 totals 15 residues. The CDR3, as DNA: TGTGCCAGCAGTGAGGCCAGGGTTAGCACAGATACGCAGTATTTT. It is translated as CASSEARVSTDTQYF. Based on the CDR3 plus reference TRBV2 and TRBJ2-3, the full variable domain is EPEVTQTPSHQVTQMGQEVILRCVPISNHLYFYWYRQILGQKVEFLVSFYNNEISEKSEIFDDQFSVERPDGSNFTLKIRSTKLEDSAMYFCASSEARVSTDTQYFGPGTRLTVL.

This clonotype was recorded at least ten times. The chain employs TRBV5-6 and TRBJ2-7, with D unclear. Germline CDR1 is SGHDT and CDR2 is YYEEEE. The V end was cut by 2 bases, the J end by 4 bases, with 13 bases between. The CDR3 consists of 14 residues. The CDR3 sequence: CASSFSGRAYEQYF. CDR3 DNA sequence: TGTGCCAGCAGCTTTTCAGGTCGAGCTTACGAGCAGTACTTC.

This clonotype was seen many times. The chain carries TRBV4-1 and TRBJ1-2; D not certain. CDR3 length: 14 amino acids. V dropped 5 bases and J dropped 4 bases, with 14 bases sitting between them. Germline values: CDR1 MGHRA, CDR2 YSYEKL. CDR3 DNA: TGCGCCAGCAGCACAGACGGCGGTCCCTATGGCTACACCTTC. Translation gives CASSTDGGPYGYTF.

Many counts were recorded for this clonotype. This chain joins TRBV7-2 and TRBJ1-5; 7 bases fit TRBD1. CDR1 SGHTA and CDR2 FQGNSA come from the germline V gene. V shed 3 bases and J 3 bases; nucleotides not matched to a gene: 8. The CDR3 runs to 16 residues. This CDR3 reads CASSLQGGSINQPQHF. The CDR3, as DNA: TGTGCCAGCAGCTTGCAAGGGGGCTCGATCAATCAGCCCCAGCATTTT.

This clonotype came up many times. The CDR3 spells CASIRADTQYF. DNA for the CDR3: TGTGCCAGTATAAGAGCGGATACGCAGTATTTT. The chain is built from TRBV28 and TRBJ2-3; D remains ambiguous. The V gene lost 9 bases and the J gene lost 6 bases, with 10 bases spanning the gap. This CDR3 is 11 amino acids long. Germline V gene sequence: CDR1 MDHEN, CDR2 SYDVKM.

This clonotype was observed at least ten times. CDR3 loop: CASSLVGQGLYEQFF. For the CDR3, the DNA is TGTGCCAGCAGCTTAGTTGGACAGGGTTTATATGAGCAGTTCTTC. The chain has TRBV7-2 and TRBJ2-1, with TRBD1 identical over 8 bases. The CDR3 runs to 15 residues. Germline V CDR1 and CDR2: SGHTA, FQGNSA. The trim removed 1 base at V and 8 bases at J, leaving 7 bases unmatched.

CDR3 nucleotide sequence: TGTGCCAGCAGCCAAGACTGGGACAGGGTTGTGAACACTGAAGCTTTCTTT. It yields the protein CASSQDWDRVVNTEAFF. The J gene is TRBJ1-1, the V gene TRBV3-1; 9 nucleotides align to TRBD1. Per germline, CDR1 LGHDT and CDR2 YNNKEL (reference sequence). This CDR3 has 17 residues. Trimming took 0 bases from V and 0 from J; bases not matched to a gene: 5.

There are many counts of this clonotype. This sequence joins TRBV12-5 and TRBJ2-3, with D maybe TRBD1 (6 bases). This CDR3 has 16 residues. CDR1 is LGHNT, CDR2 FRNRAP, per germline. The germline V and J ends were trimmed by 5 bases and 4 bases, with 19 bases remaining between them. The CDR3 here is CASGRGLGYDADTQYF. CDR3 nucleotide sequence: TGTGCTAGTGGTAGGGGGTTAGGGTATGACGCAGATACGCAGTATTTT.

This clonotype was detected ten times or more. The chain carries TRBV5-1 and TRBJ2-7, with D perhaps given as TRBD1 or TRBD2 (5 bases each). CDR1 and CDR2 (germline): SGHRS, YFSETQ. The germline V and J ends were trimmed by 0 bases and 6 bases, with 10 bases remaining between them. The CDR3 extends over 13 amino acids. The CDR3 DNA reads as TGCGCCAGCAGCTTGGCAGGGACCCTCGAGCAGTACTTC. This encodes CASSLAGTLEQYF.

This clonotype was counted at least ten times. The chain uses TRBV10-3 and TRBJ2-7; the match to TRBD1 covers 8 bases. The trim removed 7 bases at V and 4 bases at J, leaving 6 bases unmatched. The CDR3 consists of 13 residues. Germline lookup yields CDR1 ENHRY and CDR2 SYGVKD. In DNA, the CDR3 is TGTGCCATCACCGAACAGGGGGTGTACGAGCAGTACTTC. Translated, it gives CAITEQGVYEQYF.

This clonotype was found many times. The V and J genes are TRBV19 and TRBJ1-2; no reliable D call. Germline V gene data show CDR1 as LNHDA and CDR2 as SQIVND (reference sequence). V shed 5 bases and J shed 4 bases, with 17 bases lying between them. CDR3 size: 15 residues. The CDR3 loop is CASSLQSLARYGYTF. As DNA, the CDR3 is TGTGCCAGTAGTCTACAGAGTTTAGCGCGCTATGGCTACACCTTC.

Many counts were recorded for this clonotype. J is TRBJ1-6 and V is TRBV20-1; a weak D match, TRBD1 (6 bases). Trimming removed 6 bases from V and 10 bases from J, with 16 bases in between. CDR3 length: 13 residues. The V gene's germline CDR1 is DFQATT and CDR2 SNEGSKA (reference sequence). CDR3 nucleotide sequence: TGCAGTGCAACGGGGGGCGAGGGCTCACCCCTCCACTTT. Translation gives CSATGGEGSPLHF.

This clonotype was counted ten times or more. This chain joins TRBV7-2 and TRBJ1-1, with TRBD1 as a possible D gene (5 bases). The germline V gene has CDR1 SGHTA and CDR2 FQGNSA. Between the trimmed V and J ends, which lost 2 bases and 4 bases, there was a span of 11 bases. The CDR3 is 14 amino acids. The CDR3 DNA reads TGTGCCAGCAGCTTACCGACGGGGGGCACTGAAGCTTTCTTT. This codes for CASSLPTGGTEAFF.

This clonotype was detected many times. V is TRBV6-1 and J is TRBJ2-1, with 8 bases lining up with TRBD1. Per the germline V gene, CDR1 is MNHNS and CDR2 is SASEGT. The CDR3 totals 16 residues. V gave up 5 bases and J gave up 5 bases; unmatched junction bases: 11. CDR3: CASSPWTGPRNNEQFF. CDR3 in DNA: TGTGCCAGCAGTCCCTGGACAGGGCCAAGAAACAATGAGCAGTTCTTC.

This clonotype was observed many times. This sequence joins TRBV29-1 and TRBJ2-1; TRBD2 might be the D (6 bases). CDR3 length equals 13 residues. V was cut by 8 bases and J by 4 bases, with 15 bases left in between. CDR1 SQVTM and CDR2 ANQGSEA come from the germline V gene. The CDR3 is CSLKRDSYNEQFF. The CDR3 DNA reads TGCAGCTTGAAAAGGGACTCTTACAATGAGCAGTTCTTC.

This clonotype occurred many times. The chain's CDR3 is CASEIGAYEQYF. CDR3 sequence (DNA): TGTGCCAGCGAGATCGGGGCCTACGAGCAGTACTTC. The chain combines TRBV11-2 with TRBJ2-7; D is perhaps TRBD2 (5 bases). V was trimmed by 8 bases and J by 2 bases, leaving 10 bases between them. CDR1 is SGHAT, CDR2 FQNNGV, per germline. This CDR3 has 12 residues.

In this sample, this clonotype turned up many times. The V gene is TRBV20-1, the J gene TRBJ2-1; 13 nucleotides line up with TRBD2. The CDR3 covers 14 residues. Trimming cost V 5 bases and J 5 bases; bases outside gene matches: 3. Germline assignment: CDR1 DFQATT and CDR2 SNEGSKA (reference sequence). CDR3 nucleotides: TGCAGTGCTCCGACTAGCGGGGGGAACAATGAGCAGTTCTTC. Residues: CSAPTSGGNNEQFF.

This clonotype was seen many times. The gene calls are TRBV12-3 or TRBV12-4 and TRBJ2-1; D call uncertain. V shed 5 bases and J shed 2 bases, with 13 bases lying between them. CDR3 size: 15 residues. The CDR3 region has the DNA TGTGCCAGCAGTGACGGAGTGCCTGCCTACAATGAGCAGTTCTTC. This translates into CASSDGVPAYNEQFF.

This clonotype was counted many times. CDR3 nucleotides: TGTGCCAGCAGTTCCCCAGGGGAAACCTACGAGCAGTACTTC. This translates into CASSSPGETYEQYF. The chain uses TRBV12-3 or TRBV12-4 and TRBJ2-7, with TRBD1 as a possible D gene (6 bases). The CDR3 extends over 14 amino acids. V dropped 4 bases and J dropped 2 bases, with 12 bases sitting between them.

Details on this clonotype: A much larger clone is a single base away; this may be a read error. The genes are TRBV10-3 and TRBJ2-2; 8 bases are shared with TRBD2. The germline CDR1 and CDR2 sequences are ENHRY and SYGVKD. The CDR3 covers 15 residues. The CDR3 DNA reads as TGTGCCCTCAGCGGGGGAGACGGTGATACCGGGGAGCTGTTTTTT. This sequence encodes CALSGGDGDTGELFF.

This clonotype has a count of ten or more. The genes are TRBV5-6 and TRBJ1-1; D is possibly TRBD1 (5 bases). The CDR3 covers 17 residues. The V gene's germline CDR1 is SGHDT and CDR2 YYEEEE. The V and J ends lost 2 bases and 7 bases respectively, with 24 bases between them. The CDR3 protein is CASSLRYRTPRSIEAFF. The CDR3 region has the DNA TGTGCCAGCAGCTTACGATACAGGACCCCTCGTTCGATTGAAGCTTTCTTT.

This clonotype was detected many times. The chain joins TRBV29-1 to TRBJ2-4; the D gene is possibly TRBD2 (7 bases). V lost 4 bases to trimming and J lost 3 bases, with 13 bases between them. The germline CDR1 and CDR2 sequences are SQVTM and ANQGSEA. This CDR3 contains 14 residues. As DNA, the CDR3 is TGCAGCGTTGCGGGGGGCGCGGGCAAAAACATTCAGTACTTC. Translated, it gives CSVAGGAGKNIQYF.

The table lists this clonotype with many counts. Written as DNA, the CDR3 is TGCGCCAGCAGCCCTGAAGGGGGGGTTGAAGCTTTCTTT. This codes for CASSPEGGVEAFF. The chain couples TRBV4-1 to TRBJ1-1, with D perhaps matching TRBD1 (6 bases). The CDR3 contains 13 residues. Trimming left V 4 bases short and J 7 bases short, with 13 bases between. The germline V gene encodes CDR1 MGHRA and CDR2 YSYEKL.

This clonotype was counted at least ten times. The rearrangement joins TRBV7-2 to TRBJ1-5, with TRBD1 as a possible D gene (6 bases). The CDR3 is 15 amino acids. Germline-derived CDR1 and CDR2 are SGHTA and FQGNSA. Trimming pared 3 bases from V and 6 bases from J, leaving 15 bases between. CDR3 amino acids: CASSFLQGAGQPQHF. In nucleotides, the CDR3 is TGTGCCAGCAGCTTCCTACAGGGTGCGGGTCAGCCCCAGCATTTT.

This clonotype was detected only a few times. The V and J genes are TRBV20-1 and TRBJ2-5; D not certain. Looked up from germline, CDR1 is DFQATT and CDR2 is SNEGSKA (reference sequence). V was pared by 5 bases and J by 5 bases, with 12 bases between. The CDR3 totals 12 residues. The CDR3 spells CSALTPAETQYF. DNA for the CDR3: TGCAGTGCTTTGACACCGGCGGAGACCCAGTACTTC.

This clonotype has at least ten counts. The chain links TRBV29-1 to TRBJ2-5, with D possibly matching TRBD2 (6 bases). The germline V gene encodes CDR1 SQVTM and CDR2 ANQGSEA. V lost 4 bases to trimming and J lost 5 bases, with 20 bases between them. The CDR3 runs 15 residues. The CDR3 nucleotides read TGCAGCGTTGGACCTACCGGGGACTTCGGGGAGACCCAGTACTTC. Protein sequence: CSVGPTGDFGETQYF.

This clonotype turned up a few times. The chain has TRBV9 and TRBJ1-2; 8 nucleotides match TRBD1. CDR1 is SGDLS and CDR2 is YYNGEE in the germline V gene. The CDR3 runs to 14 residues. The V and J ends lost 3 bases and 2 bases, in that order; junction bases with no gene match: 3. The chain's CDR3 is CASSAGQGNYGYTF. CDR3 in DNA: TGTGCCAGCAGCGCTGGACAGGGCAACTATGGCTACACCTTC.